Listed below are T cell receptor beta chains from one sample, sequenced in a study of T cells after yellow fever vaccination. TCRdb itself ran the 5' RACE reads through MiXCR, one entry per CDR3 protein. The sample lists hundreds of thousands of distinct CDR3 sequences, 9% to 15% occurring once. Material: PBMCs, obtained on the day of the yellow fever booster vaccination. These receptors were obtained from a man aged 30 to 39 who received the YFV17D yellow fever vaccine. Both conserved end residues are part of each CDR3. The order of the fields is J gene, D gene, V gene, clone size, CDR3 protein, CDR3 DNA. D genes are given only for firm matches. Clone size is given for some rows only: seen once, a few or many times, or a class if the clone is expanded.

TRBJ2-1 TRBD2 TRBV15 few CATSREYWREGNNEQFF TGTGCCACCAGCAGAGAGTACTGGCGGGAGGGTAACAATGAGCAGTTCTTC
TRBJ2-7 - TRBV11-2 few CASSLVLREHYEQYF TGTGCCAGCAGCTTAGTGTTGCGGGAACACTACGAGCAGTACTTC
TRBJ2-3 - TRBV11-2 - CASTLGRIDTQYF TGTGCCAGCACCTTGGGACGAATAGATACGCAGTATTTT
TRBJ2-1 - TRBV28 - CASSKGGPLSYNEQFF TGTGCCAGCAGCAAAGGGGGGCCTCTATCCTACAATGAGCAGTTCTTC
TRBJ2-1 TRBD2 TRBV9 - CASSPRLAGEDYEQFF TGTGCCAGCAGCCCGAGACTAGCGGGAGAGGATTATGAGCAGTTCTTC
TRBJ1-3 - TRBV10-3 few CAISVANPSSGNTIYF TGTGCCATCAGTGTGGCGAATCCCAGCTCTGGAAACACCATATATTTT
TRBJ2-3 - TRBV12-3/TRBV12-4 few CASSSPPQLPTDTQYF TGTGCCAGCAGTTCCCCCCCCCAACTACCCACAGATACGCAGTATTTT
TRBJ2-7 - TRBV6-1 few CASKSTRTAKSSYEQYF TGTGCCAGCAAATCGACAAGGACAGCCAAGAGCTCCTACGAGCAGTACTTC
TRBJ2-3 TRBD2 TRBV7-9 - CASSLGSGRAADTQYF TGTGCCAGCAGCTTAGGAAGCGGGAGGGCCGCAGATACGCAGTATTTT
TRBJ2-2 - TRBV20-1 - CSARGGTVSTGELFF TGCAGTGCTAGAGGGGGGACGGTGAGCACCGGGGAGCTGTTTTTT
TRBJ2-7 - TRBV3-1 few CASSQGISGLTFEQYF TGTGCCAGCAGCCAAGGTATCAGCGGGCTTACTTTCGAGCAGTACTTC
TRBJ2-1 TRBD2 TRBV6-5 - CASSFEVGGRGNEQFF TGTGCCAGCAGTTTCGAAGTAGGCGGGAGGGGTAATGAGCAGTTCTTC
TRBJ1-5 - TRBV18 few CASSPQNSNQPQHF TGTGCCAGCTCACCACAGAACTCCAATCAGCCCCAGCATTTT
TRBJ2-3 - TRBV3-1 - CASSRLPLGGSTDTQYF TGTGCCAGCAGCCGCCTACCCCTTGGAGGCAGCACAGATACGCAGTATTTT
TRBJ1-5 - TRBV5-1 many CASSLVGGRDTQHF TGCGCCAGCAGCTTGGTTGGGGGTCGGGATACGCAGCATTTT
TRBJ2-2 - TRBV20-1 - CSARGGTVGTGELFF TGCAGTGCTAGAGGGGGGACGGTGGGCACCGGGGAGCTGTTTTTT
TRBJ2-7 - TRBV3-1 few CASRGFSYEQYF TGTGCCAGCAGGGGATTCTCCTACGAGCAGTACTTC
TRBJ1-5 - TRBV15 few CATSRLLGNQPQHF TGTGCCACCAGCAGACTACTGGGGAATCAGCCCCAGCATTTT
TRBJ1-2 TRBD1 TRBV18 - CASSLGTGQFGYTF TGTGCCAGCTCACTGGGGACAGGGCAGTTTGGCTACACCTTC
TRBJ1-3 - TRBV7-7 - CASSPAGARGNTIYF TGTGCCAGCAGCCCCGCCGGGGCGCGCGGAAACACCATATATTTT
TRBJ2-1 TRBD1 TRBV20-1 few CSAPRDRGYNEQFF TGCAGTGCCCCCAGGGACAGGGGCTACAATGAGCAGTTCTTC
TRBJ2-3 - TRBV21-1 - CASSKVAHHSCTDTQYF TGTGCCAGCAGCAAAGTCGCGCATCATTCCTGCACAGATACGCAGTATTTT
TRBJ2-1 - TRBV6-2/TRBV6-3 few CASSVISWGEQFF TGTGCCAGCAGTGTCATTAGCTGGGGTGAGCAGTTCTTC
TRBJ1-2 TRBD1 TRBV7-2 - CATEGQANYGYTF TGTGCCACCGAAGGACAGGCGAACTATGGCTACACCTTC
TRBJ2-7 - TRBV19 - CASSTFTSYEQYF TGTGCCAGTAGTACCTTCACGAGCTACGAGCAGTACTTC
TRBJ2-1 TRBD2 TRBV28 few CASSPSSGSSPQFF TGTGCCAGCAGTCCTTCTAGCGGGAGTAGCCCACAGTTCTTC
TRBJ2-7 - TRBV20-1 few CSARSPGGRSPYEQYF TGCAGTGCTAGATCCCCGGGGGGCCGGAGCCCCTACGAGCAGTACTTC
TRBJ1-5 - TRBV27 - CASSLRAGGSNQPQHF TGTGCCAGCAGTTTACGGGCCGGTGGGAGCAATCAGCCCCAGCATTTT
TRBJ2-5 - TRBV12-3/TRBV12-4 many CASTQGLGAQYF TGTGCCAGCACTCAGGGCCTCGGGGCCCAGTACTTC